The rows below give T cell receptor beta chains drawn from one sample of a study of chemoradiotherapy in HPV16-positive cancers. The method was immunoSEQ multiplex PCR; TCRdb's version includes in-frame clones alone and lacks a portion of them. The sample has under 35,000 clones, roughly 92% seen once. Specimen: blood, collected from a patient who underwent chemoradiotherapy. These receptors originate from a human donor with HPV-associated anogenital cancer. CDR3s include the opening cysteine and the closing phenylalanine or tryptophan. A D gene is named only where the DNA matches it firmly. Rows may omit the clone size; those that give it use once, few, many or a size class.

. TRBJ2-4 TRBV2 TRBD1 TGTGCCAGCACTCCAGGGGGAGACATTCAGTACTTC CASTPGGDIQYF
. TRBJ2-1 TRBV29-1 TRBD2 TGCAGCGTGGGTGGGGAGGGGTTCGCTTCCTACAATGAGCAGTTCTTC CSVGGEGFASYNEQFF
once TRBJ2-1 TRBV6-5 . TGTGCCAGCGGCCGGGACATGTCCTACAATGAGCAGTTCTTC CASGRDMSYNEQFF
. TRBJ2-3 TRBV7-3 . TGTGCCAGCAGCATCCAGAGGGCCACAGATACGCAGTATTTT CASSIQRATDTQYF
. TRBJ2-1 TRBV6-5 TRBD2 TGTGCCAGCAAAAGGACTAGCAACAATGAGCAGTTCTTC CASKRTSNNEQFF
. TRBJ1-2 TRBV29-1 . TGCAGCGTTGAAGATCTCAGGGAAGGACACTATGGCTACACCTTC CSVEDLREGHYGYTF
. TRBJ2-3 TRBV2 TRBD2 TGTGCCAGCAGGGGTAGGACTAGCGGGATAGATACGCAGTATTTT CASRGRTSGIDTQYF
. TRBJ2-3 TRBV7-9 TRBD2 TGTGCCAGCAGCCCCTCGGACTACGGGGGGGCAGATACGCAGTATTTT CASSPSDYGGADTQYF
. TRBJ2-3 TRBV7-2 . TGTGCCAGCAGCTTTGGCACTAGTTCTACAGATACGCAGTATTTT CASSFGTSSTDTQYF
once TRBJ2-1 TRBV13 TRBD2 TGTGCCAGCAGCTCCGGACTAGCGGGTGGGTTTGGGAATGAGCAGTTCTTC CASSSGLAGGFGNEQFF
. TRBJ2-3 TRBV19 . TGTGCCAGTACCCCCGTGGGGGGACGCACAGATACGCAGTATTTT CASTPVGGRTDTQYF
. TRBJ2-7 TRBV29-1 TRBD2 TGCAGCGTGTCAGCGGGAGGGAACTCCTACGAGCAGTACTTC CSVSAGGNSYEQYF
. TRBJ2-7 TRBV6-1 . TGTGCCAGCAAGTGGACACAGAGCTCCTACGAGCAGTACTTC CASKWTQSSYEQYF
. TRBJ1-3 TRBV6-5 . TGTGCCAGCAGTTACTCGCGGACGATGGGAAACACCATATATTTT CASSYSRTMGNTIYF
. TRBJ1-1 TRBV12-5 TRBD1 TGTGCTAGTGGCAACAGGGGTGAAGCTTTCTTT CASGNRGEAFF
. TRBJ2-7 TRBV4-2 . TGTGCCAGCAGCCAAGGCGCTAATTACGAGCAGTACTTC CASSQGANYEQYF
once TRBJ2-2 TRBV9 . TGTGCCAGCAGCGTAGCCCGGGACACGCCTTTCTGGGAGCTGTTTTTT CASSVARDTPFWELFF
. TRBJ2-2 TRBV7-9 . TGTGCCAGCATCCCGACCCGAATAGGGAACACCGGGGAGCTGTTTTTT CASIPTRIGNTGELFF
. TRBJ1-5 TRBV6-1 . TGTGCCACGGGAGGCAGGGACTTTAATCAGCCCCAGCATTTT CATGGRDFNQPQHF
. TRBJ2-3 TRBV18 TRBD2 TGTGCCAGCTCACCACCGGCTAGCGGGGGTTTCTGGGGCACAGATACGCAGTATTTT CASSPPASGGFWGTDTQYF
. TRBJ2-7 TRBV27 . TGTGCCAGCAGTTTATGGGATGCATCCTACGAGCAGTACTTC CASSLWDASYEQYF
once TRBJ2-1 TRBV5-1 . TGCGCCAGCAGCGCCCATAGTGTCCCCTACAATGAGCAGTTCTTC CASSAHSVPYNEQFF
. TRBJ1-5 TRBV13 . TGTGCCAGCAGCTTGGGAGGTGGACGCCAGCCCCAGCATTTT CASSLGGGRQPQHF
. TRBJ2-1 TRBV29-1 . TGCAGCGTTGAAGAGGGGTACAATGAGCAGTTCTTC CSVEEGYNEQFF
. TRBJ2-1 TRBV7-9 TRBD2 TGTGCCAGCAGCCCCCCTAGCGGGAGTTACAATGAGCAGTTCTTC CASSPPSGSYNEQFF
. TRBJ1-4 TRBV27 . TGTGCCAGCAGTCGCGTTGGTTTTGAAAAACTGTTTTTT CASSRVGFEKLFF
. TRBJ1-1 TRBV5-1 TRBD1 TGCGCCAGCAGCTTGGTGCCGACAGGGATGAACACTGAAGCTTTCTTT CASSLVPTGMNTEAFF